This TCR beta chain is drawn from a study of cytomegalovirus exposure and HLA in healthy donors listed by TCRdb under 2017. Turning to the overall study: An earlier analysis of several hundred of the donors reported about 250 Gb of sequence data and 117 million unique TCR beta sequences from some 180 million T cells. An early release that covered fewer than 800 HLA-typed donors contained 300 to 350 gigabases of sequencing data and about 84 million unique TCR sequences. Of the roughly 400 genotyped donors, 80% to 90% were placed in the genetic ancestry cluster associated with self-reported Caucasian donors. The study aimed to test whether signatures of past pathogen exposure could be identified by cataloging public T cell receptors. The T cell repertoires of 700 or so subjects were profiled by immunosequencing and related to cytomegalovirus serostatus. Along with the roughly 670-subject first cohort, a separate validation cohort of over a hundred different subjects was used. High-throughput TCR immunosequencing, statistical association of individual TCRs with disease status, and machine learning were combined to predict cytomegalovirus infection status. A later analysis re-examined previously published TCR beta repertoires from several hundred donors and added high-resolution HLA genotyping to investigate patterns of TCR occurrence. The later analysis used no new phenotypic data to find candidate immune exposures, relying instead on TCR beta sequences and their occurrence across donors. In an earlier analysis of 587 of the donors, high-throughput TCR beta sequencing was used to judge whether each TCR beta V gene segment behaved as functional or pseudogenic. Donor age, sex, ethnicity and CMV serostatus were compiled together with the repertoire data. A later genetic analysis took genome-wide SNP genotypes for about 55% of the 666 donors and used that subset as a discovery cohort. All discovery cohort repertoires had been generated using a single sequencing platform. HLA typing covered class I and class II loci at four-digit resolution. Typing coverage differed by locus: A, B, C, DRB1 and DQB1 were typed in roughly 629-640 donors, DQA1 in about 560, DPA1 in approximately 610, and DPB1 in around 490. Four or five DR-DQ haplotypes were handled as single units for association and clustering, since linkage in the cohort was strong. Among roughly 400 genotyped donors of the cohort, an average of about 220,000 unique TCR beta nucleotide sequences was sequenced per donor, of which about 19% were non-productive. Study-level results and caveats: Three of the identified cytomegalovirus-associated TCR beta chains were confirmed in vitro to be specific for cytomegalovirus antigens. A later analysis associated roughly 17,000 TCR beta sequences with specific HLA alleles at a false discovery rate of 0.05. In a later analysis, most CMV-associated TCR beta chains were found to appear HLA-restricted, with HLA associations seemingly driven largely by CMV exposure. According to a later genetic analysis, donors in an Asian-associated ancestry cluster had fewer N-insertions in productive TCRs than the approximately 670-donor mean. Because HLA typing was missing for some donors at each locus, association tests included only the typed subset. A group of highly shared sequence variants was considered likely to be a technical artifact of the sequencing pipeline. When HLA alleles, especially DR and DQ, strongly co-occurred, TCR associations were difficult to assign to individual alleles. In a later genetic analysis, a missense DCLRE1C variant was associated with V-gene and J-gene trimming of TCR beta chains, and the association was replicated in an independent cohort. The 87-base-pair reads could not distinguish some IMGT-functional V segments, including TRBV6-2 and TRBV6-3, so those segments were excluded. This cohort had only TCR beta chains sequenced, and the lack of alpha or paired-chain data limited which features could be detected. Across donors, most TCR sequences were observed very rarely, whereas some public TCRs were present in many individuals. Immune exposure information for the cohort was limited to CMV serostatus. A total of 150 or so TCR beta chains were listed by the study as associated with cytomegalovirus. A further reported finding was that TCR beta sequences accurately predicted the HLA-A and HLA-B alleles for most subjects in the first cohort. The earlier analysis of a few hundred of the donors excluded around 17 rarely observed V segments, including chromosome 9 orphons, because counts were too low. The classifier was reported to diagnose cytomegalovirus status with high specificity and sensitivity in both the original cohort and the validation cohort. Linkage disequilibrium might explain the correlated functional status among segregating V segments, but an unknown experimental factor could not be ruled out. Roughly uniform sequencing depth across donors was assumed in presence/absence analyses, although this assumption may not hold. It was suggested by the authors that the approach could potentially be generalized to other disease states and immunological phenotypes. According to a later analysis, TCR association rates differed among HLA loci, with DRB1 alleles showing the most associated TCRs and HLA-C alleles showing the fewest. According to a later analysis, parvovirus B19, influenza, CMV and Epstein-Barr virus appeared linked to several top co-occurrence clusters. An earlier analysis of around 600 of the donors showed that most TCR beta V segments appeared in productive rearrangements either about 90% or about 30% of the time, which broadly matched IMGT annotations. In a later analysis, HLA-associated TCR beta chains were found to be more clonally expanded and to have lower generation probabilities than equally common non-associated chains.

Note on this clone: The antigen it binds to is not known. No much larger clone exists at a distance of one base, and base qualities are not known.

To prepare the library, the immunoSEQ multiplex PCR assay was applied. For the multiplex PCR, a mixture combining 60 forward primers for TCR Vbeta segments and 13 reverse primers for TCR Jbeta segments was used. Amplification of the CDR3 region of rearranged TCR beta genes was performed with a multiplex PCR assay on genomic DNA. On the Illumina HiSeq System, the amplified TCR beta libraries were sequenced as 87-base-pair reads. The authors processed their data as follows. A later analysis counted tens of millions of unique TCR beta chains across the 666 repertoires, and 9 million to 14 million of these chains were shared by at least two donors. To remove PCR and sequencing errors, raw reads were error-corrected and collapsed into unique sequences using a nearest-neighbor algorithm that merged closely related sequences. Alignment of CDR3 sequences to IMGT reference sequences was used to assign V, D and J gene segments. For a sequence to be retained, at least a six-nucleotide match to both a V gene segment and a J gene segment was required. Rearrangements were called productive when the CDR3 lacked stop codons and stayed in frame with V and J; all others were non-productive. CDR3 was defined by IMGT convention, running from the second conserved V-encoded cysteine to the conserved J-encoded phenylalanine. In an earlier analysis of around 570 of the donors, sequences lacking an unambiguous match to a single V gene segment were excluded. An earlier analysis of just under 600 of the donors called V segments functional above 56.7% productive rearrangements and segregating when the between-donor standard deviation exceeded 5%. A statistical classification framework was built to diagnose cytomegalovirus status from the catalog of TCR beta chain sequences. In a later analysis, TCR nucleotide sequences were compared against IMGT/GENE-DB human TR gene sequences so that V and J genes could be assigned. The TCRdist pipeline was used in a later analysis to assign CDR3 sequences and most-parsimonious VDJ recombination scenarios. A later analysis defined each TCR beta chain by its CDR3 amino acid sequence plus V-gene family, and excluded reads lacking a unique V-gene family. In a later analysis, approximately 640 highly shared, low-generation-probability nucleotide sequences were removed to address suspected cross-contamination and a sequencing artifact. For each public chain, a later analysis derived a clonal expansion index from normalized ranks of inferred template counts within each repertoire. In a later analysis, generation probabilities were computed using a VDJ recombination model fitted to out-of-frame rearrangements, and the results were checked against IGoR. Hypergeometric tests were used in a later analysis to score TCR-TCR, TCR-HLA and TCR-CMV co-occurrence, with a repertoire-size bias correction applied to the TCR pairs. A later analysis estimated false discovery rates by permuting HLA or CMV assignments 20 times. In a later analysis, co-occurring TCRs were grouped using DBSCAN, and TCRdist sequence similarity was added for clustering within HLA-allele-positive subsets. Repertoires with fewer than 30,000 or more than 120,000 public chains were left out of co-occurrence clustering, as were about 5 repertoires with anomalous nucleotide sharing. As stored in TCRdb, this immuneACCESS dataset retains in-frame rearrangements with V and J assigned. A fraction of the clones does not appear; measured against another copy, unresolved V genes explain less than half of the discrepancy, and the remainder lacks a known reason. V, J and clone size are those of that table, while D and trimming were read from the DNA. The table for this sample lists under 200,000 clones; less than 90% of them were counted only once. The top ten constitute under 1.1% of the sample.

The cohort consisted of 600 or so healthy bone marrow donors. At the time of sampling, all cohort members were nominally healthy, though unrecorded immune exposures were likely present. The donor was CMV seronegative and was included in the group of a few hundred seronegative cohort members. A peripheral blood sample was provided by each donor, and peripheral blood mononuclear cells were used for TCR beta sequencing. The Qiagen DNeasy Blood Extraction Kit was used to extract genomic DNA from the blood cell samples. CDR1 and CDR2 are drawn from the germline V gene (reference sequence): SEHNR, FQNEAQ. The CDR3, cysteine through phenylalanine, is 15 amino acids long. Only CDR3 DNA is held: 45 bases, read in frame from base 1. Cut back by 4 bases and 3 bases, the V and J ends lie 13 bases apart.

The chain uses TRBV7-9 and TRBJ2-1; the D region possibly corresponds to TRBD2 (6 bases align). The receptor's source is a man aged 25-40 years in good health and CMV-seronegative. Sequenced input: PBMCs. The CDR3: CASSSQGGGYNEQFF. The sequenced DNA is TGTGCCAGCAGCTCCCAGGGAGGAGGCTACAATGAGCAGTTCTTC.